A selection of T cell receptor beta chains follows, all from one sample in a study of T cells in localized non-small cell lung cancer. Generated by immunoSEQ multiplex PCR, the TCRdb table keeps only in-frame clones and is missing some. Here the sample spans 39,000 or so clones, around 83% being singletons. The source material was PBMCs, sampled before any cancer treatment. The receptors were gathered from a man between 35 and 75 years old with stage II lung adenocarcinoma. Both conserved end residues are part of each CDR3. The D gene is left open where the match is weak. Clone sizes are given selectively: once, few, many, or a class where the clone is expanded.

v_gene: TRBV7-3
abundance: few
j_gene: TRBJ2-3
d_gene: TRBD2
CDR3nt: TGTGCCAGCAGCTTAACTAGCGGGAGCACAGATACGCAGTATTTT
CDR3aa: CASSLTSGSTDTQYF

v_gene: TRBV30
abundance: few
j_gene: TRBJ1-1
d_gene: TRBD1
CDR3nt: TGTGCCTGGAGACCGGGACAGCATGACACTGAAGCTTTCTTT
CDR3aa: CAWRPGQHDTEAFF

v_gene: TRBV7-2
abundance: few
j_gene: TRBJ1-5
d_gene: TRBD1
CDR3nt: TGTGCCAGCAGCTTAGCCGGACAGGGCAATCAGCCCCAGCATTTT
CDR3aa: CASSLAGQGNQPQHF

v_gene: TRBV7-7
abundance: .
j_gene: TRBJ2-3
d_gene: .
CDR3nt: TGTGCCAGCAGCTTAGACCGGCAAACAGATACGCAGTATTTT
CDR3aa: CASSLDRQTDTQYF

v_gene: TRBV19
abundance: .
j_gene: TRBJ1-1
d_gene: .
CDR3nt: TGTGCCAGTAGTACCCACGGGGTGAACACTGAAGCTTTCTTT
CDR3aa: CASSTHGVNTEAFF

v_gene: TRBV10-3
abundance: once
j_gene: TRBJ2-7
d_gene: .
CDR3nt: TGTGCCATCAGTGAGTTCTGGCAGGGCTACGAGCAGTACTTC
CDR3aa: CAISEFWQGYEQYF

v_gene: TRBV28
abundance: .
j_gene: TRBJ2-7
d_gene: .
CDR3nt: TGTGCCAGCAGTTTTCAGTACGAGCAGTACTTC
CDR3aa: CASSFQYEQYF

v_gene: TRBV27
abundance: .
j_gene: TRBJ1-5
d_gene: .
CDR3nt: TGTGCCAGCAGTTCTGGGGTGGGCAATCAGCCCCAGCATTTT
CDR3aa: CASSSGVGNQPQHF

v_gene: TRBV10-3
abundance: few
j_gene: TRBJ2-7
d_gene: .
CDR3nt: TGTGCCATCAGTGAGTCGGGACAGCCGGGAGGGTACTTC
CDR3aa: CAISESGQPGGYF

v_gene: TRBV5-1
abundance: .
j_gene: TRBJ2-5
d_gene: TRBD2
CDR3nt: TGCGCCAGCAGCTTGGTGAAAAAGCGGGAGAGGGGACGGTACCAAGAGACCCAGTACTTC
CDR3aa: CASSLVKKRERGRYQETQYF

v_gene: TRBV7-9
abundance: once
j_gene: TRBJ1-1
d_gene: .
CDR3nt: TGTGCCAGCAGGACCCCAGAGAACACTGAAGCTTTCTTT
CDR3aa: CASRTPENTEAFF

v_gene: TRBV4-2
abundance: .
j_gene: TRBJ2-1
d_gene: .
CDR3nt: TGTGCCAGCAGCCCCCAGGAGGGGGCGGGAGGAGCCTACAATGAGCAGTTCTTC
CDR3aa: CASSPQEGAGGAYNEQFF

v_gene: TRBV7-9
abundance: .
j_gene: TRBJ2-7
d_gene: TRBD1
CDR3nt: TGTGCCAGCAGCCCCTCGGACAGGTACGAGCAGTACTTC
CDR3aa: CASSPSDRYEQYF

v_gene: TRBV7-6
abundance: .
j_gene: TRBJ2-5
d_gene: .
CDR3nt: TGTGCCAGCAGCTTAGAGCACGGGGAAGAGACCCAGTACTTC
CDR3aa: CASSLEHGEETQYF

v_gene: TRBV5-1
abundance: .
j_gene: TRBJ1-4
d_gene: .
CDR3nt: TGCGCCAGCGGCGGAGATCTTAATGAAAAACTGTTTTTT
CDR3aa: CASGGDLNEKLFF

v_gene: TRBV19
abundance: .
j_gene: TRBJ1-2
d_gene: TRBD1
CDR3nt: TGTGCCAGTAGTATTATTGGGACAGATGAGGCTAACTATGGCTACACCTTC
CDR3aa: CASSIIGTDEANYGYTF

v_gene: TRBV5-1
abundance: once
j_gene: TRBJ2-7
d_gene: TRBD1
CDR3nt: TGCGCCAGCAGCTTGGTTGGACAGGGAATTGGTGGCGAGCAGTACTTC
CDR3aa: CASSLVGQGIGGEQYF

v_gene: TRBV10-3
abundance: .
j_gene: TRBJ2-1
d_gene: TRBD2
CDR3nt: TGTGCCATCAACCGAGGGACTAGCGGGACTAATGAGCAGTTCTTC
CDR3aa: CAINRGTSGTNEQFF